This note documents a single T cell receptor (beta chain) sequence. What it binds is unknown. PCR was performed using 60 Vbeta and 13 Jbeta primers. TCRdb's copy holds only in-frame clones and misses some; the assay was immunoSEQ multiplex PCR. The sample lists 150,000 or so clones, about 73% occurring once. The sample is drawn from a study of cytomegalovirus exposure and HLA in healthy donors. For the study at large: Early on, a data release was issued that held roughly 84 million unique TCRs from HLA-typed donors. Overall study results and limits: Common viral pathogens were later found to be apparently linked to several of the most significant clusters.

In germline, CDR1 is SGHNT, CDR2 YYREEE (reference sequence). Trimming shortened V by 0 bases and J by 1 base, and 11 bases separated the two germline ends. This CDR3 has 15 amino acids. V gene TRBV5-4 combines with J gene TRBJ2-7; D remains ambiguous. The sequence derives from a woman between 55 and 75 years old in good health and CMV-seropositive. The sample was PBMCs. Here the CDR3 reads CASSLEADLSYEQYF. The CDR3 coding sequence is TGTGCCAGCAGCTTGGAGGCAGACTTATCCTACGAGCAGTACTTC.